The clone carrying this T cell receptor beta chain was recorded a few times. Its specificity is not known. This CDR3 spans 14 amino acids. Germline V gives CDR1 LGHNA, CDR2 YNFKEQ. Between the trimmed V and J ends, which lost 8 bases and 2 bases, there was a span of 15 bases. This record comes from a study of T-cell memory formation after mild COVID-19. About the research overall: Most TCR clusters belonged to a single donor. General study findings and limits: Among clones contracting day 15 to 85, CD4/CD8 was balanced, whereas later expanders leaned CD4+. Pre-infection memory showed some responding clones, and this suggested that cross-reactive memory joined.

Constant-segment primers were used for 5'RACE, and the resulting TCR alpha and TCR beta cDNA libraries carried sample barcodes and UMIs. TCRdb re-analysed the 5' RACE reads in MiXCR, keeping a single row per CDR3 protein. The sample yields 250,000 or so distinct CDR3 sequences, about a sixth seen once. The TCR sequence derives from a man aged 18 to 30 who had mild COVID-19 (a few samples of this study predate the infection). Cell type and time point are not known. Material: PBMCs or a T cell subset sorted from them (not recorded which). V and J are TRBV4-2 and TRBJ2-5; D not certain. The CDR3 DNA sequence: TGTGCCAGCTCACCCGGTCCAACTCAAGAGACCCAGTACTTC. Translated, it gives CASSPGPTQETQYF.